The T cell receptor beta chain under discussion was sequenced for a study of sequential checkpoint blockade in melanoma. This CDR3 has 14 residues. In germline, CDR1 is LNHDA, CDR2 SQIVND (reference sequence). V lost 4 bases to trimming and J lost 8 bases; unmatched junction nucleotides: 8. Treatment here: randomized to nivolumab then ipilimumab (arm A) or the reverse (arm B). Sorted cells were live CD3+CD8+, lacking CD19 and CD56, from PBMCs. TCRdb keeps only in-frame clones here, not all; method: immunoSEQ multiplex PCR. The table has about 29,000 clones, roughly 77% seen once. This sequence was found in a human donor with melanoma. The chain uses TRBV19 and TRBJ2-1, with 7 bases identical to TRBD1. Sequenced material: CD8+ T cells sorted from blood (inferred from file names), taken from a patient given nivolumab and ipilimumab in sequence. The CDR3 nucleotides read TGTGCCAGTAGTAGCCTGGACAGGTTCGATGAGCAGTTCTTC. As protein: CASSSLDRFDEQFF. The variable domain in full, completed from reference TRBV19 and TRBJ2-1, reads DGGITQSPKYLFRKEGQNVTLSCEQNLNHDAMYWYRQDPGQGLRLIYYSQIVNDFQKGDIAEGYSVSREKKESFPLTVTSAQKNPTAFYLCASSSLDRFDEQFFGPGTRLTVL.